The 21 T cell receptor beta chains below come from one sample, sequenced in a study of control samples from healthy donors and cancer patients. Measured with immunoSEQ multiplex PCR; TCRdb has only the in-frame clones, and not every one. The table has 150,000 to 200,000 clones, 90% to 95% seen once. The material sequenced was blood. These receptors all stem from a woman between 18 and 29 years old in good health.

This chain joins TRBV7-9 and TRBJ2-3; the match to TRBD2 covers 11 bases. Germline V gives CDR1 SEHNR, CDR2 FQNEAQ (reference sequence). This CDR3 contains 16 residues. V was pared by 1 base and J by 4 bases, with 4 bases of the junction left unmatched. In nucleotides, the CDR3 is TGTGCCAGCAGCTTAGGTCTAGCGGGAGGTGCAGATACGCAGTATTTT. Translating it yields CASSLGLAGGADTQYF.

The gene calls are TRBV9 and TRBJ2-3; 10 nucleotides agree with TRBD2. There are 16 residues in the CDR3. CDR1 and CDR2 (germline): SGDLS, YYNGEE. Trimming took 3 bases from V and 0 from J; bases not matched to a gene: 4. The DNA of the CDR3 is TGTGCCAGCAGCGCATCACTAGCGGGGAGCACAGATACGCAGTATTTT. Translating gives CASSASLAGSTDTQYF.

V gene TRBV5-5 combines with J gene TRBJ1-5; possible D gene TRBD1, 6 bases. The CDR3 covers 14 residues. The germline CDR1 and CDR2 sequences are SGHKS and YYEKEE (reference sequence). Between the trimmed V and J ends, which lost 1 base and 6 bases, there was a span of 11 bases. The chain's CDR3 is CASSLPGAFQPQHF. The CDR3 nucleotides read TGTGCCAGCAGCTTGCCAGGGGCCTTTCAGCCCCAGCATTTT.

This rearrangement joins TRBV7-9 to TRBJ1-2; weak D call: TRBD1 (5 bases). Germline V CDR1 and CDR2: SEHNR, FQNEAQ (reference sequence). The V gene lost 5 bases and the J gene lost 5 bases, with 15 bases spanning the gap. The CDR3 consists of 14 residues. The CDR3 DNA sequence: TGTGCCAGCAGCCCAGGGACCGTCCATTATGGCTACACCTTC. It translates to CASSPGTVHYGYTF.

CDR3 nucleotide sequence: TGTGCCAGCAGCTCGGTACCCGACTACGAGCAGTACTTC. Protein: CASSSVPDYEQYF. The chain joins TRBV11-3 to TRBJ2-7; D is ambiguous. Germline-derived CDR1 and CDR2 are SGHNT and YENEEA. Between the trimmed V and J ends, which lost 4 bases and 3 bases, there was a span of 10 bases. The CDR3 spans 13 residues.

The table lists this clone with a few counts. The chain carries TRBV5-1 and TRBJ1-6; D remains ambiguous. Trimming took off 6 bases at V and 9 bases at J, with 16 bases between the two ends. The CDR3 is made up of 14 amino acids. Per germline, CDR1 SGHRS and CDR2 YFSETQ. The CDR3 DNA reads TGCGCCAGCACCAAGGGAGTGGGCGGTTCACCCCTCCACTTT. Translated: CASTKGVGGSPLHF.

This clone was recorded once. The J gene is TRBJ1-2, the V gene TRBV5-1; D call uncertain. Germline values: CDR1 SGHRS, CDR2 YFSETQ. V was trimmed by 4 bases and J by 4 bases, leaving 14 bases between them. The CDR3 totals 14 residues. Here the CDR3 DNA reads TGCGCCAGCAGCCAAGAGACAAGCCTCTATGGCTACACCTTC. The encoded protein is CASSQETSLYGYTF. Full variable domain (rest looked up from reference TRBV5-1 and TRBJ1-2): KAGVTQTPRYLIKTRGQQVTLSCSPISGHRSVSWYQQTPGQGLQFLFEYFSETQRNKGNFPGRFSGRQFSNSRSEMNVSTLELGDSALYLCASSQETSLYGYTFGSGTRLTVV.

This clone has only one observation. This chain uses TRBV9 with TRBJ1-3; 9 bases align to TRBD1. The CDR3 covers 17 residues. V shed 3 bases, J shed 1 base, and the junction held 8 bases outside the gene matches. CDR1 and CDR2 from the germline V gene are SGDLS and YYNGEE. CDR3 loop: CASSEGTGRGSGNTIYF. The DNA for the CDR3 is TGTGCCAGCAGCGAGGGGACAGGGAGGGGGTCTGGAAACACCATATATTTT.

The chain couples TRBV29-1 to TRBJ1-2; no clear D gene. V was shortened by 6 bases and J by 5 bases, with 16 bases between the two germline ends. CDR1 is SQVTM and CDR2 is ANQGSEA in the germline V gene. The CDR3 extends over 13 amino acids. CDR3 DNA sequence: TGCAGCGTCGATTTTCCTCCGGGGTATGGCTACACCTTC. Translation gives CSVDFPPGYGYTF.

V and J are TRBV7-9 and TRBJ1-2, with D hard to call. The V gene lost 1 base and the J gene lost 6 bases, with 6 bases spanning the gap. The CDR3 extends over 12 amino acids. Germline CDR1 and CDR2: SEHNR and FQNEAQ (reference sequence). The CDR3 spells CASSLVTNGYTF. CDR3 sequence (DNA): TGTGCCAGCAGCTTAGTCACCAATGGCTACACCTTC. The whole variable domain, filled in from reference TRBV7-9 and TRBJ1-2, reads DTGVSQNPRHKITKRGQNVTFRCDPISEHNRLYWYRQTLGQGPEFLTYFQNEAQLEKSRLLSDRFSAERPKGSFSTLEIQRTEQGDSAMYLCASSLVTNGYTFGSGTRLTVV.

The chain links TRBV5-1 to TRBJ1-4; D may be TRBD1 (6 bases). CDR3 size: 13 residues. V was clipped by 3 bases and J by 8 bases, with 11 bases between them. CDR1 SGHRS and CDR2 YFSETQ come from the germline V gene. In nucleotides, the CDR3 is TGCGCCAGCAGCTACGTAACAGGGGAAAAACTGTTTTTT. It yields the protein CASSYVTGEKLFF.

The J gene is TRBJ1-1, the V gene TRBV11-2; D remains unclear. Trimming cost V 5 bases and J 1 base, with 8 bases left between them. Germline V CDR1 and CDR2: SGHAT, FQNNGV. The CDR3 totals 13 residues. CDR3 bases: TGTGCCAGCAGCCACGACCAGAACACTGAAGCTTTCTTT. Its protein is CASSHDQNTEAFF.

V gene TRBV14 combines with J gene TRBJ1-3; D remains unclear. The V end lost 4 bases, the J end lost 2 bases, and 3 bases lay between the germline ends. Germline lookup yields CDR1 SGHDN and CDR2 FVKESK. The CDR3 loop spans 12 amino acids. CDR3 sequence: CASSRTGNTIYF. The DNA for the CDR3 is TGTGCCAGCAGCCGGACTGGAAACACCATATATTTT.

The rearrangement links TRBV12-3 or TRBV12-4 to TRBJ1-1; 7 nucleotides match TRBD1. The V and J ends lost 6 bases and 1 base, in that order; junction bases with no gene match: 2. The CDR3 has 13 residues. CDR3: CASRQGPNTEAFF. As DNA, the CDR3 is TGTGCCAGCAGACAGGGGCCGAACACTGAAGCTTTCTTT.

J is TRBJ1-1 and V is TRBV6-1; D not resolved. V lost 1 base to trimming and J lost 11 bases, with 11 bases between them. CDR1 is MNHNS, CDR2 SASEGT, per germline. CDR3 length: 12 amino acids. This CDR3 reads CASSEGPSRAFF. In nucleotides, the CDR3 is TGTGCCAGCAGTGAAGGGCCCTCCCGGGCTTTCTTT.

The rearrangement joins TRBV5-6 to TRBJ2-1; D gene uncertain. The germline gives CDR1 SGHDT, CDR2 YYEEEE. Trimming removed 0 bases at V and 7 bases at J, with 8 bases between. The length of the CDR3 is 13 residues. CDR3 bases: TGTGCCAGCAGCTTGGATCAGGATAATGAGCAGTTCTTC. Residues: CASSLDQDNEQFF.

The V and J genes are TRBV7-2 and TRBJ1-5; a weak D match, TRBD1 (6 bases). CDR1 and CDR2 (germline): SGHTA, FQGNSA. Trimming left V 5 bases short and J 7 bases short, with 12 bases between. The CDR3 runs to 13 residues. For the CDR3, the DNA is TGTGCCAGCAGCCTAGGGGGGGGCCAGCCCCAGCATTTT. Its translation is CASSLGGGQPQHF.

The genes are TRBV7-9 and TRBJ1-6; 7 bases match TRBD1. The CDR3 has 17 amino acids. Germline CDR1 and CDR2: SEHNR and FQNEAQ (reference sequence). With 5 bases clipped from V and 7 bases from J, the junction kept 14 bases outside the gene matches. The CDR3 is CASSPGGQRGFNSPLHF. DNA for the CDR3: TGTGCCAGCAGCCCCGGGGGACAGAGGGGATTCAATTCACCCCTCCACTTT.

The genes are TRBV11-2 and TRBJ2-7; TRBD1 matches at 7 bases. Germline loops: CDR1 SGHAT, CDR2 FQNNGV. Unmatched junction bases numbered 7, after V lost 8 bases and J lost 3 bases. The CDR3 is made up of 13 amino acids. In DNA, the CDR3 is TGTGCCAGCGGAAGGGACAGTAGCTACGAGCAGTACTTC. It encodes CASGRDSSYEQYF.

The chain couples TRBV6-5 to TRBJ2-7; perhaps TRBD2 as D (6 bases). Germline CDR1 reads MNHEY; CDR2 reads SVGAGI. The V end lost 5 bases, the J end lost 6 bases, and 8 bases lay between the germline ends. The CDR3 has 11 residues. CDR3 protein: CASSLGGEQYF. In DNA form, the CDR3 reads TGTGCCAGCAGTCTCGGGGGCGAGCAGTACTTC.

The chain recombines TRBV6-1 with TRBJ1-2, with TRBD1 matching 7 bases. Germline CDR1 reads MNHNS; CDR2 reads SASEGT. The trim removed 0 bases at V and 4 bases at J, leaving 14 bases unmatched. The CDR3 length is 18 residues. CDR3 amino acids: CASSEARRAQTGTYGYTF. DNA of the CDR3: TGTGCCAGCAGTGAAGCGAGGCGGGCCCAGACAGGGACCTATGGCTACACCTTC.